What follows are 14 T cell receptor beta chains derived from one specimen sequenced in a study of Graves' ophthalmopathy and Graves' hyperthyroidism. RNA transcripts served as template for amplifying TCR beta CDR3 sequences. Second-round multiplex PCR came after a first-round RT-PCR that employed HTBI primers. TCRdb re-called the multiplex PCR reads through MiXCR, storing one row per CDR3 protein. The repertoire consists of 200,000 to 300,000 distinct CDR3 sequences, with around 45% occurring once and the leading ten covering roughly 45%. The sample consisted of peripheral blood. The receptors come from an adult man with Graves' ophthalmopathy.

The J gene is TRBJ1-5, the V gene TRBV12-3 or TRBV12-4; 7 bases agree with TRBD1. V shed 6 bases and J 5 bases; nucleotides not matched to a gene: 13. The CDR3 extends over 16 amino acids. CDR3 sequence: CASSPRTGPRDQPQHF. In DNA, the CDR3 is TGTGCCAGCAGCCCTAGGACAGGACCTAGGGATCAGCCCCAGCATTTT.

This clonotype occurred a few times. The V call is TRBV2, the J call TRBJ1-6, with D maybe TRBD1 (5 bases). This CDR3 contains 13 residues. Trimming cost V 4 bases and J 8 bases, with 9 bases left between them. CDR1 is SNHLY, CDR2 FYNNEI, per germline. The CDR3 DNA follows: TGTGCCAGCAGTGTGGGAGGGGATTCACCCCTCCACTTT. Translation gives CASSVGGDSPLHF.

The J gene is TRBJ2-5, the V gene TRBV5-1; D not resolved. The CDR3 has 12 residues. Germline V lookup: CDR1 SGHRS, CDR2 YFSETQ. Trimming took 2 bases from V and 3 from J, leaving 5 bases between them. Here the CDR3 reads CASSFEEETQYF. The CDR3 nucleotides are TGCGCCAGCAGCTTTGAGGAAGAGACCCAGTACTTC.

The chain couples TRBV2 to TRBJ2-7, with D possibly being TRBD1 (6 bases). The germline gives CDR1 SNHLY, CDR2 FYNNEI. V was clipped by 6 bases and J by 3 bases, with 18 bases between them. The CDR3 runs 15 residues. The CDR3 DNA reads TGTGCCAGCAGCTTGGAATCGGCCAGGGGCTACGAGCAGTACTTC. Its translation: CASSLESARGYEQYF.

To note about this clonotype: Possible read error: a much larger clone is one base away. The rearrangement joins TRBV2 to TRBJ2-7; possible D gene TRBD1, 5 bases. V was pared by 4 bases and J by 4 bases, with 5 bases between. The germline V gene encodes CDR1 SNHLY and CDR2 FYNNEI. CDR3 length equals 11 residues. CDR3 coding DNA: TGTGCCAGCAGTGGACAGTACGAGCAGTACTTC. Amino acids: CASSGQYEQYF.

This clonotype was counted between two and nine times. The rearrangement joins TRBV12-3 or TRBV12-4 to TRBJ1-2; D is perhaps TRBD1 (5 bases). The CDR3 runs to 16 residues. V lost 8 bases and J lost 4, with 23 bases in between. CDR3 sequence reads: CASSPSSGRAVYGYTF. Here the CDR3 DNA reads TGTGCCAGCTCACCATCATCCGGCAGGGCGGTCTATGGCTACACCTTC.

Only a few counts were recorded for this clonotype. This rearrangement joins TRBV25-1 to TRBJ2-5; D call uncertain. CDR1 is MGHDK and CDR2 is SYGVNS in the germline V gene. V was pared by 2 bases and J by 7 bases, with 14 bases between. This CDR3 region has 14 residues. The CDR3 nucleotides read TGTGCCAGCAGTGAAGAGGTGGCTTGGGGGACCCAGTACTTC. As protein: CASSEEVAWGTQYF.

DNA of the CDR3: TGTGCCAGCAGCTGGGGAGACAGGGACACTGAAGCTTTCTTT. It encodes CASSWGDRDTEAFF. The rearrangement joins TRBV7-2 to TRBJ1-1, with TRBD1 matching 7 bases. Germline loops: CDR1 SGHTA, CDR2 FQGNSA. This CDR3 is built from 14 residues. Trimming at V came to 4 bases and at J to 3 bases, leaving 5 bases not matched to a gene.

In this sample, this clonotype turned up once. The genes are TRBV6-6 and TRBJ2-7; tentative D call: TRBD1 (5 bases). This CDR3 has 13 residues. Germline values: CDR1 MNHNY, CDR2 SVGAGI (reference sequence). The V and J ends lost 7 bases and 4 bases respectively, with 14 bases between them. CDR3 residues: CASKGHPLYEQYF. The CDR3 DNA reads TGTGCCAGCAAAGGACATCCCTTGTACGAGCAGTACTTC.

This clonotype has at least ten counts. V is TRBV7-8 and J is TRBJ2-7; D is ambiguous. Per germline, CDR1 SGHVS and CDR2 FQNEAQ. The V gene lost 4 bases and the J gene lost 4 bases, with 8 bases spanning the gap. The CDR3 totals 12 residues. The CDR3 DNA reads TGTGCCAGCAGCTCCCCCGCTTACGAGCAGTACTTC. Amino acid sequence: CASSSPAYEQYF.

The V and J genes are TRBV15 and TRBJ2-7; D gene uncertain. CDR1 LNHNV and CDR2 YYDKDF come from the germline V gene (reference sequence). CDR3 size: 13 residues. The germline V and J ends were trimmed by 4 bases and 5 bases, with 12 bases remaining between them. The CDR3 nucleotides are TGTGCCACCAGCAATGGTGATGGCGACGAGCAGTACTTC. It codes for CATSNGDGDEQYF.

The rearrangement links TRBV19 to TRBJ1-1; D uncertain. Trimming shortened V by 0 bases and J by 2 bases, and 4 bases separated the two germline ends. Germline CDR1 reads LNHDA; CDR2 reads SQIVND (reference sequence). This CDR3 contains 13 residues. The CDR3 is CASSIDGNTEAFF. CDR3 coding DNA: TGTGCCAGTAGTATAGATGGAAACACTGAAGCTTTCTTT.

The DNA of the CDR3 is TGTGCCAGCAGCAGGACAGGTAAAGAGACCCAGTACTTC. It yields the protein CASSRTGKETQYF. The V call is TRBV9, the J call TRBJ2-5; 7 bases are a match to TRBD1. CDR1 and CDR2 (germline): SGDLS, YYNGEE. Germline trimming cut 4 bases from V and 3 bases from J; bases unmatched to any gene: 3. This CDR3 is 13 amino acids long.

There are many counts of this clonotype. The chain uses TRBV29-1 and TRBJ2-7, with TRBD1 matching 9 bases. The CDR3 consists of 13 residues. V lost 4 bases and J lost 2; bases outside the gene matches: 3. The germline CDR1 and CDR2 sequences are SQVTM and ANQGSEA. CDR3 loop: CSVAGTGPYEQYF. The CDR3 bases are TGCAGCGTTGCCGGGACAGGGCCCTACGAGCAGTACTTC.